The T cell receptor (beta chain) described here comes from a study of breast tumors, draining lymph nodes, adjacent tissues. Using its own MiXCR run on the multiplex PCR reads, TCRdb lists one record per CDR3 protein. The repertoire has more than 250,000 distinct CDR3 sequences, around 31% of them found once; the top ten carry 0.85% to 1.3%. The CDR3 spans 15 residues. V lost 0 bases to trimming and J lost 13 bases, with 19 bases between them. In germline, CDR1 is MNHEY, CDR2 SVGAGI. Samples came from axillary lymph nodes draining the breast cancer. The TCR comes from a female donor with breast cancer. Some clones in this sample may be carry-over from other donors' samples. The specimen sequenced was axillary lymph node tissue. The chain joins TRBV6-5 to TRBJ1-5, with a possible D match to TRBD1 (6 bases). CDR3 region: CASSYSGGLGERQHF. CDR3 DNA sequence: TGTGCCAGCAGTTACTCCGGGGGGCTCGGGGAGCGTCAGCATTTT.